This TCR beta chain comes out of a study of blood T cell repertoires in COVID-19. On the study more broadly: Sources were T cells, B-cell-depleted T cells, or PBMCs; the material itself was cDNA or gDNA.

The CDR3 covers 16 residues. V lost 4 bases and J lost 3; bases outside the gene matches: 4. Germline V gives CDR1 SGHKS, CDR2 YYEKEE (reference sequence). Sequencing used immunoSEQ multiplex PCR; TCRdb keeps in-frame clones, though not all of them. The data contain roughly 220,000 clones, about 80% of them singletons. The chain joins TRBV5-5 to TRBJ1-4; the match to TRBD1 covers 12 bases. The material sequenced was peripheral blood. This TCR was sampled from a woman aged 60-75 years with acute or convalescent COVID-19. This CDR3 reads CASSLGQGAANEKLFF. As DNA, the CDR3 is TGTGCCAGCAGCCTGGGACAGGGGGCCGCTAATGAAAAACTGTTTTTT.